These 21 T cell receptor beta chains were sequenced from one sample in a study of blood T cell repertoires in COVID-19. Assay: immunoSEQ multiplex PCR; the TCRdb copy retains only in-frame clones and omits some. This sample has 40,000 to 55,000 clones; about 83% occur once, and the top ten carry around 15%. What was sequenced was peripheral blood. These receptors came from a human donor in a cohort sampled during active COVID-19.

The chain links TRBV14 to TRBJ2-5; weak D call: TRBD2 (5 bases). CDR1 and CDR2 (germline): SGHDN, FVKESK. The length of the CDR3 is 16 residues. V shed 1 base and J shed 5 bases, with 17 bases lying between them. The CDR3 bases are TGTGCCAGCAGCCAAGGATTTACTAGAGAGGCGGAGACCCAGTACTTC. It codes for CASSQGFTREAETQYF.

This clone was picked up one time. The rearrangement links TRBV18 to TRBJ2-1; 9 nucleotides line up with TRBD2. There are 15 residues in the CDR3. The V segment lost 2 bases and the J segment 8 bases; nucleotides outside the gene matches: 7. Germline values: CDR1 KGHSH, CDR2 LQKENI. This CDR3 reads CASSPTREGRHEQFF. CDR3 sequence (DNA): TGTGCCAGCTCACCAACGCGGGAGGGGCGACATGAGCAGTTCTTC.

The J gene is TRBJ1-3, the V gene TRBV11-2; a possible D gene is TRBD1 (6 bases). Trimming took off 3 bases at V and 5 bases at J, with 8 bases between the two ends. This CDR3 spans 13 amino acids. CDR1 and CDR2 from the germline V gene are SGHAT and FQNNGV. DNA of the CDR3: TGTGCCAGCAGCTTCCGGGACAGAAACACCATATATTTT. This translates into CASSFRDRNTIYF.

The chain recombines TRBV18 with TRBJ1-2; D call uncertain. Trimming shortened V by 4 bases and J by 3 bases, and 15 bases separated the two germline ends. CDR1 is KGHSH and CDR2 is LQKENI in the germline V gene. The CDR3 is made up of 15 amino acids. Here the CDR3 DNA reads TGTGCCAGCTCACAAAATCAGGAGGCGGACTATGGCTACACCTTC. Translated, it gives CASSQNQEADYGYTF.

The chain has TRBV6-6 and TRBJ1-6; TRBD1 aligns across 7 bases. Germline loops: CDR1 MNHNY, CDR2 SVGAGI (reference sequence). The length of the CDR3 is 15 residues. Trimming removed 6 bases from V and 5 bases from J; junction bases left unmatched: 7. As DNA, the CDR3 is TGTGCCAGCAGCATAGACAGGGACCATAATTCACCCCTCCACTTT. Translating it yields CASSIDRDHNSPLHF.

This clone turned up a few times. The chain combines TRBV29-1 with TRBJ2-7; 9 bases fit TRBD2. The V segment lost 0 bases and the J segment 6 bases; nucleotides outside the gene matches: 21. Germline V gene lookup returns CDR1 SQVTM and CDR2 ANQGSEA. CDR3 length equals 19 residues. The CDR3 region has the DNA TGCAGCGTTGAAGATTGTGCCCTAGCGGGACCATCTAGGGCGTGCGAGCAGTACTTC. It is translated as CSVEDCALAGPSRACEQYF.

This clone was seen a single time. This chain joins TRBV7-9 and TRBJ2-5, with 10 bases fitting TRBD2. This CDR3 region has 15 residues. Trimming at V came to 5 bases and at J to 3 bases, leaving 6 bases not matched to a gene. Germline CDR1 and CDR2: SEHNR and FQNEAQ (reference sequence). The CDR3 nucleotides read TGTGCCAGCAGCCCACTAGCGGGGAAAAAAGAGACCCAGTACTTC. Amino acid sequence: CASSPLAGKKETQYF.

The J gene is TRBJ2-2, the V gene TRBV2; a weak D match, TRBD2 (7 bases). CDR1 and CDR2 from the germline V gene are SNHLY and FYNNEI. There are 15 residues in the CDR3. Trimming stripped 2 bases from V and 4 bases from J, with 11 bases between. CDR3 sequence: CASSERGGLTGELFF. DNA of the CDR3: TGTGCCAGCAGTGAAAGGGGGGGTCTCACCGGGGAGCTGTTTTTT.

Here the CDR3 reads CASSYGGQGWDTQYF. CDR3 in DNA: TGTGCCAGCAGTTACGGCGGACAGGGCTGGGATACGCAGTATTTT. The chain uses TRBV6-5 and TRBJ2-3; 8 bases match TRBD1. The CDR3 has 15 amino acids. CDR1 is MNHEY and CDR2 is SVGAGI in the germline V gene. J gave up 6 bases and V 2 bases, and 7 bases lay outside the gene matches.

This sequence joins TRBV14 and TRBJ2-3; weak D call: TRBD1 (6 bases). This CDR3 is 15 amino acids long. The germline V gene encodes CDR1 SGHDN and CDR2 FVKESK. Trimming stripped 1 base from V and 8 bases from J, with 16 bases between. The CDR3 coding sequence is TGTGCCAGCAGCCAAGGAGGGGGTTGGAGAGGTACGCAGTATTTT. Translation gives CASSQGGGWRGTQYF.

This chain connects TRBV19 to TRBJ1-5, with a tentative D call TRBD1 (6 bases). Trimming took 10 bases from V and 2 from J, leaving 18 bases between them. The germline gives CDR1 LNHDA, CDR2 SQIVND (reference sequence). The CDR3 has 15 residues. The CDR3 bases are TGTGCCACTTCACGAAAGGACAGAGGCAATCAGCCCCAGCATTTT. This sequence encodes CATSRKDRGNQPQHF.

This clone was detected once. This rearrangement joins TRBV28 to TRBJ1-1; the D is unclear. The germline V and J ends were trimmed by 8 bases and 0 bases, with 7 bases remaining between them. The CDR3 loop spans 12 amino acids. Germline CDR1 reads MDHEN; CDR2 reads SYDVKM. The CDR3 bases are TGTGCCAGCTATACATTGAACACTGAAGCTTTCTTT. Translation: CASYTLNTEAFF.

The chain joins TRBV23-1 to TRBJ1-6; D perhaps matches TRBD1 (6 bases). TRBV23-1 is known as an ORF, though its function is uncertain. V lost 1 base to trimming and J lost 7 bases, with 11 bases between them. The CDR3 runs to 15 residues. The CDR3 coding sequence is TGCGCCAGCAGTCAATGTGGGGGCCCGAATTCACCCCTCCACTTT. It encodes CASSQCGGPNSPLHF.

The genes are TRBV29-1 and TRBJ2-3; 7 bases map to TRBD1. CDR3 length: 11 amino acids. Germline assignment: CDR1 SQVTM and CDR2 ANQGSEA. V was clipped by 8 bases and J by 3 bases; unmatched bases: 2. In nucleotides, the CDR3 is TGCAGCAACAGGGGTACAGATACGCAGTATTTT. This translates into CSNRGTDTQYF.

The rearrangement links TRBV3-1 (or the pseudogene TRBV3-2) to TRBJ2-4; D is possibly TRBD1 (6 bases). The germline V and J ends were trimmed by 6 bases and 6 bases, with 15 bases remaining between them. This CDR3 contains 14 residues. The germline V gene has CDR1 LGHDT and CDR2 YNNKEL (reference sequence). CDR3 sequence: CASSPGTRGNIQYF. The CDR3 DNA follows: TGTGCCAGCAGTCCCGGGACCAGGGGAAACATTCAGTACTTC.

This chain links TRBV10-3 with TRBJ1-1; TRBD1 aligns across 11 bases. Germline V gene data show CDR1 as ENHRY and CDR2 as SYGVKD. The trim removed 11 bases at V and 7 bases at J, leaving 9 bases unmatched. The CDR3 spans 13 residues. The CDR3 here is CAATEGQGGEAFF. As DNA, the CDR3 is TGTGCCGCCACTGAGGGACAGGGGGGTGAAGCTTTCTTT.

The V and J genes are TRBV10-2 and TRBJ1-5; 7 nucleotides align to TRBD1. Germline V gives CDR1 WSHSY, CDR2 SAAADI. V was pared by 7 bases and J by 2 bases, with 5 bases of the junction left unmatched. The CDR3 length is 14 residues. This chain's CDR3 is CASKGQGGNQPQHF. CDR3 coding DNA: TGCGCCAGCAAGGGGCAGGGGGGCAATCAGCCCCAGCATTTT.

This chain connects TRBV29-1 to TRBJ2-7, with 7 bases matching TRBD2. J gave up 0 bases and V 4 bases, and 6 bases lay outside the gene matches. CDR1 SQVTM and CDR2 ANQGSEA come from the germline V gene. The CDR3 sequence is 14 residues long. CDR3 nucleotides: TGCAGCGTTGCGTCGCCTAGCGGCTCCTACGAGCAGTACTTC. Amino acids: CSVASPSGSYEQYF.

This clone was counted a few times. This rearrangement joins TRBV13 to TRBJ1-3, with a tentative D call TRBD1 (6 bases). This CDR3 region has 15 residues. The V gene's germline CDR1 is PRHDT and CDR2 FYEKMQ (reference sequence). Trimming took off 5 bases at V and 0 bases at J, with 11 bases between the two ends. CDR3 amino acids: CASSAGTTSGNTIYF. In nucleotides, the CDR3 is TGTGCCAGCAGCGCAGGGACAACCTCTGGAAACACCATATATTTT.

Here the CDR3 reads CASSFYRDRASSAYGYTF. CDR3 sequence (DNA): TGTGCCAGTAGCTTTTACCGGGACAGGGCCAGTTCCGCCTATGGCTACACCTTC. The V and J genes are TRBV19 and TRBJ1-2; 9 bases line up with TRBD1. The CDR3 has 18 residues. Trimming cost V 6 bases and J 4 bases; bases outside gene matches: 18. Germline loops: CDR1 LNHDA, CDR2 SQIVND (reference sequence).

V gene TRBV2 combines with J gene TRBJ2-1, with 14 positions matching TRBD2. CDR3 length: 15 amino acids. The germline CDR1 and CDR2 sequences are SNHLY and FYNNEI. The V and J ends lost 6 bases and 4 bases, in that order; junction bases with no gene match: 2. CDR3 coding DNA: TGTGCCAGCAGGCGACTAGCGGGAGGGTACAATGAGCAGTTCTTC. Amino acid sequence: CASRRLAGGYNEQFF.